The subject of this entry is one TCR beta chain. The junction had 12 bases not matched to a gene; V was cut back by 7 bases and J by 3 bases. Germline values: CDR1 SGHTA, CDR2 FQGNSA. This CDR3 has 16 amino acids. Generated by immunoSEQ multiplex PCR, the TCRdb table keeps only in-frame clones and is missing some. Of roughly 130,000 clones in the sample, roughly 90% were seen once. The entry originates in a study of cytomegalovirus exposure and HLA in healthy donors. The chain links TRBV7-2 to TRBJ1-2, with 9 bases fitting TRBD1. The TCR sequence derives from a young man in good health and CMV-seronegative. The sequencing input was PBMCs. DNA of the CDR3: TGTGCCAGCAATAGCCCCGACAGGGGGTGGGACTATGGCTACACCTTC. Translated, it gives CASNSPDRGWDYGYTF.